Listed below are T cell receptor beta chains from one sample, sequenced in a study of T cell repertoires in cytomegalovirus infection. TCRdb recomputed calls from the reads with MiXCR, one row per CDR3 protein. This table holds approximately 990,000 distinct CDR3 sequences, 31% found once. The antigens these receptors bind are not known. The sequencing here drew on cultured CD8+ T cells from PBMCs, taken from culture after CMV antigen stimulation. The receptors were gathered from a human donor in good health (CMV status not recorded). Some clones in this sample may be carry-over from other donors' samples. Each CDR3 is given with its conserved first and last residue. D genes are given only for firm matches. Part of the rows lack a size; the others show once, few, many or a class for expanded clones.

TRBJ2-7 | . | . | TRBV27 | CASSITRAYEQYF | TGTGCCAGCAGTATAACCAGGGCCTACGAGCAGTACTTC
TRBJ2-4 | . | TRBD1 | TRBV7-9 | CASSRIGTADIQYF | TGTGCCAGCAGCCGGATCGGGACAGCGGACATTCAGTACTTC
TRBJ2-7 | . | . | TRBV6-1 | CASSEELTDTYEQYF | TGTGCCAGCAGTGAAGAATTGACGGATACCTACGAGCAGTACTTC
TRBJ2-7 | few | . | TRBV6-1 | CASSEWDTGNEQYF | TGTGCCAGCAGTGAATGGGATACAGGGAACGAGCAGTACTTC
TRBJ2-1 | . | TRBD1 | TRBV4-2 | CASRQDRGPYNEQFF | TGTGCCAGCAGGCAGGACAGGGGGCCCTACAATGAGCAGTTCTTC
TRBJ2-1 | many | TRBD1 | TRBV7-8 | CASSSGQGTYNEQFF | TGTGCCAGCAGCTCCGGACAGGGGACTTACAATGAGCAGTTCTTC
TRBJ2-7 | . | TRBD2 | TRBV4-1 | CASSQEGSGGAFYEQYF | TGCGCCAGCAGCCAAGAGGGAAGCGGGGGAGCGTTCTACGAGCAGTACTTC
TRBJ2-1 | . | . | TRBV14 | CASSLPRGPQYNEQFF | TGTGCCAGCAGTCTACCCCGAGGGCCACAATACAATGAGCAGTTCTTC
TRBJ1-3 | . | . | TRBV28 | CASRAALARNTIYF | TGTGCCAGCAGAGCCGCCCTAGCGAGAAACACCATATATTTT
TRBJ1-2 | . | TRBD1 | TRBV20-1 | CSARGGDRVEANYGYTF | TGCAGTGCTAGGGGGGGGGACAGGGTCGAAGCTAACTATGGCTACACCTTC
TRBJ1-5 | few | . | TRBV19 | CAADGGGADQPQHF | TGTGCCGCCGACGGCGGAGGGGCCGATCAGCCCCAGCATTTT
TRBJ2-7 | . | . | TRBV19 | CASSTPEAGISEGKQYF | TGTGCCAGTAGTACGCCGGAGGCCGGCATCTCCGAGGGTAAGCAGTACTTC
TRBJ2-2 | few | TRBD2 | TRBV27 | CASSLGTSGGFTGELFF | TGTGCCAGCAGTTTAGGGACTAGCGGGGGCTTCACCGGGGAGCTGTTTTTT
TRBJ2-7 | few | . | TRBV20-1 | CSANWDTYEQYF | TGCAGTGCTAATTGGGATACCTACGAGCAGTACTTC
TRBJ1-1 | few | . | TRBV4-1 | CASSQEPGTEAFF | TGCGCCAGCAGCCAAGAACCCGGAACTGAAGCTTTCTTT
TRBJ2-1 | . | . | TRBV2 | CASYGAEEEQFF | TGTGCCAGCTATGGGGCCGAAGAGGAGCAGTTCTTC
TRBJ1-2 | few | . | TRBV27 | CASSPVGPRRGYTF | TGTGCCAGCAGTCCGGTCGGGCCCCGGAGAGGCTACACCTTC
TRBJ1-6 | few | TRBD1 | TRBV20-1 | CSARDWGTGDSPLHF | TGCAGTGCTAGAGATTGGGGGACAGGGGATTCACCCCTCCACTTT
TRBJ1-5 | few | . | TRBV7-9 | CASSGGRNQPQHF | TGTGCCAGCAGCGGGGGCCGCAATCAGCCCCAGCATTTT
TRBJ1-2 | few | TRBD1 | TRBV2 | CASSTGTGGNYGYTF | TGTGCCAGCAGTACCGGGACAGGGGGCAACTATGGCTACACCTTC
TRBJ1-2 | . | . | TRBV29-1 | CSVEDSTNYGYTF | TGCAGCGTTGAAGACAGCACTAACTATGGCTACACCTTC
TRBJ2-5 | . | TRBD2 | TRBV12-3/TRBV12-4 | CASSFQRGGPRETQYF | TGTGCCAGCAGTTTCCAGCGGGGGGGCCCGAGGGAGACCCAGTACTTC
TRBJ2-1 | many | . | TRBV7-2 | CASSLRDNPYNEQFF | TGTGCCAGCAGCCTCCGGGACAACCCTTACAATGAGCAGTTCTTC
TRBJ2-5 | . | . | TRBV9 | CASSVAGRGETQYF | TGTGCCAGCAGCGTAGCAGGGAGGGGGGAGACCCAGTACTTC
TRBJ2-2 | once | TRBD1 | TRBV20-1 | CSAMTGGTTGELFF | TGCAGTGCGATGACAGGGGGAACGACCGGGGAGCTGTTTTTT
TRBJ2-1 | many | TRBD2 | TRBV6-5 | CASTPTSGGAHEQFF | TGTGCCAGCACCCCCACTAGCGGGGGGGCCCATGAGCAGTTCTTC
TRBJ1-5 | many | . | TRBV7-6 | CASSPAGDQPQHF | TGTGCCAGCAGCCCGGCAGGGGATCAGCCCCAGCATTTT
TRBJ1-5 | . | . | TRBV7-2 | CASSLEAKYQPQHF | TGTGCCAGCAGCTTAGAGGCAAAGTATCAGCCCCAGCATTTT
TRBJ2-1 | . | . | TRBV6-2/TRBV6-3 | CASSYSNSETAFRNEQFF | TGTGCCAGCAGTTACTCGAACTCTGAGACAGCATTTCGGAACGAGCAGTTCTTC
TRBJ2-1 | few | TRBD2 | TRBV7-6 | CASSLTRAGRYNEQFF | TGTGCCAGCAGCTTAACCCGAGCGGGGCGTTACAATGAGCAGTTCTTC
TRBJ2-2 | . | . | TRBV2 | CASSEVSTHRELFF | TGTGCCAGCAGTGAAGTGTCTACCCACCGGGAGCTGTTTTTT
TRBJ1-1 | . | TRBD1 | TRBV28 | CASSLARDRDILNTEAFF | TGTGCCAGCAGTTTAGCGCGGGACAGGGATATCCTTAACACTGAAGCTTTCTTT
TRBJ1-6 | few | TRBD1 | TRBV19 | CASSIFGTGTSPLHF | TGTGCCAGTAGTATTTTCGGGACAGGGACTTCACCCCTCCACTTT
TRBJ1-2 | . | TRBD1 | TRBV6-2/TRBV6-3 | CASSYSRQGNYGYTF | TGTGCCAGCAGTTACTCCCGACAGGGGAACTATGGCTACACCTTC
TRBJ2-1 | many | . | TRBV15 | CATSREVIGNSHEQFF | TGTGCCACCAGCAGAGAGGTCATAGGGAACTCTCATGAGCAGTTCTTC
TRBJ2-1 | many | . | TRBV7-9 | CASSLNSGEQFF | TGTGCCAGCAGCTTAAATTCCGGTGAGCAGTTCTTC
TRBJ1-6 | . | TRBD1 | TRBV7-6 | CASSPTGELRSPLHF | TGTGCCAGCAGCCCGACAGGGGAACTGAGATCACCCCTCCACTTT
TRBJ1-3 | . | . | TRBV6-6 | CASTEDRNSGNTIYF | TGTGCCAGCACCGAAGACCGTAACTCTGGAAACACCATATATTTT
TRBJ2-1 | . | . | TRBV27 | CANSLSAGLNEQFF | TGTGCCAACAGTTTATCGGCAGGATTGAATGAGCAGTTCTTC
TRBJ1-2 | few | . | TRBV7-9 | CASSPGSPRGYTF | TGTGCCAGCAGCCCTGGGTCCCCTCGGGGCTACACCTTC
TRBJ2-1 | . | TRBD2 | TRBV27 | CASSLAGVGEDEQFF | TGTGCCAGCAGCCTAGCGGGGGTAGGAGAAGATGAGCAGTTCTTC
TRBJ2-2 | few | . | TRBV6-5 | CASSYLPGDAGPPGELFF | TGTGCCAGCAGTTACCTACCCGGGGATGCCGGGCCCCCCGGGGAGCTGTTTTTT
TRBJ1-1 | many | . | TRBV7-9 | CASSFLRGGRTEAFF | TGTGCCAGCAGCTTTCTCAGGGGAGGGCGGACTGAAGCTTTCTTT
TRBJ2-7 | . | . | TRBV27 | CASSPDGTYEQYF | TGTGCCAGCAGTCCGGACGGTACCTACGAGCAGTACTTC
TRBJ1-2 | . | . | TRBV5-6 | CASSFGVPEANYGYTF | TGTGCCAGCAGCTTTGGAGTCCCAGAAGCTAACTATGGCTACACCTTC
TRBJ1-2 | . | . | TRBV6-1 | CASSPNRDRNGYTF | TGTGCCAGCAGCCCCAACAGGGACCGGAATGGCTACACCTTC
TRBJ1-1 | few | TRBD1 | TRBV6-2/TRBV6-3 | CASAIPGQGIMNTEAFF | TGTGCCAGCGCCATACCGGGACAGGGGATTATGAACACTGAAGCTTTCTTT
TRBJ2-3 | many | TRBD2 | TRBV7-8 | CASSLGTSKQDTQYF | TGTGCCAGCAGCTTAGGGACTAGCAAGCAAGATACGCAGTATTTT
TRBJ1-1 | many | . | TRBV7-6 | CASSSHNTEAFF | TGTGCCAGCAGCTCCCATAACACTGAAGCTTTCTTT
TRBJ2-5 | . | TRBD2 | TRBV27 | CASSLSRASGVISDQETQYF | TGTGCCAGCAGTTTATCGAGGGCTAGCGGGGTGATCTCCGACCAAGAGACCCAGTACTTC
TRBJ2-1 | . | . | TRBV25-1 | CASSAFRVNNEQFF | TGTGCCAGCAGCGCCTTCCGGGTCAACAATGAGCAGTTCTTC
TRBJ2-1 | . | . | TRBV20-1 | CSALPRDSPPLRYNEQFF | TGCAGTGCTTTACCTCGGGACTCCCCCCCCTTGAGGTACAATGAGCAGTTCTTC
TRBJ1-1 | many | . | TRBV5-6 | CASSLPTMGGNTEAFF | TGTGCCAGCAGCTTGCCGACCATGGGAGGTAACACTGAAGCTTTCTTT
TRBJ2-1 | many | TRBD1 | TRBV12-3/TRBV12-4 | CASTIGYGQGNFGQFF | TGTGCCAGCACCATAGGGTATGGACAGGGAAATTTTGGGCAGTTCTTC